The 28 T cell receptor beta chains presented below share a single source sample, sequenced in a study of CD8+ T cells in alopecia areata (dated by TCRdb to the late 2010s). The library was made by the immunoSEQ multiplex PCR assay. To provide template for TCR sequencing, every sample had RNA extracted and reverse transcribed into cDNA. The clones in this table, taken by TCRdb from immuneACCESS, are in-frame only. Not every clone is retained; where verified, under half of the shortfall comes from an unresolved V gene, and the cause of the rest is unknown. A total of approximately 210,000 clones appear in this sample, around 60% of them only once. The biggest ten clones account for around 3% of the sample. In the paper's terms, the time point label means: 4 weeks on oral tofacitinib. The meaning of the sample's treatment or condition label: oral pan-JAK inhibitor, 5-10 mg twice daily. Source: CD4+ T cells sorted from blood, taken at week 4, from a patient treated with tofacitinib. All receptors come from a human donor with alopecia areata.

The V call is TRBV19, the J call TRBJ2-1; TRBD2 matches at 10 bases. Germline V lookup: CDR1 LNHDA, CDR2 SQIVND (reference sequence). The CDR3 loop spans 15 amino acids. Trimming cost V 7 bases and J 8 bases; bases outside gene matches: 11. CDR3 in amino acids: CASTSSGGAVDEQFF. CDR3 DNA sequence: TGTGCCAGTACCTCGAGCGGGGGGGCCGTCGATGAGCAGTTCTTC.

The chain couples TRBV19 to TRBJ1-6, with D possibly matching TRBD1 (5 bases). This CDR3 comprises 16 residues. Trimming left V 3 bases short and J 7 bases short, with 16 bases between. Germline loops: CDR1 LNHDA, CDR2 SQIVND (reference sequence). The CDR3 loop is CASSIRDPSGNSPLHF. CDR3 DNA sequence: TGTGCCAGTAGTATCCGGGACCCAAGCGGAAATTCACCCCTCCACTTT.

J is TRBJ1-1 and V is TRBV5-1; D gene uncertain. The V gene lost 4 bases and the J gene lost 1 base, with 11 bases spanning the gap. Germline CDR1 reads SGHRS; CDR2 reads YFSETQ. The CDR3 loop spans 14 amino acids. The DNA for the CDR3 is TGCGCCAGCAGCCCCATTGGCAGGAACACTGAAGCTTTCTTT. Its protein product is CASSPIGRNTEAFF.

The chain employs TRBV28 and TRBJ1-4; maybe TRBD1 (6 bases). CDR1 and CDR2 from the germline V gene are MDHEN and SYDVKM. This CDR3 spans 14 amino acids. Trimming removed 4 bases at V and 0 bases at J, with 6 bases between. This CDR3 reads CASSWTATNEKLFF. The CDR3 DNA reads TGTGCCAGCAGTTGGACAGCAACTAATGAAAAACTGTTTTTT.

The J gene is TRBJ2-3, the V gene TRBV7-9; no clear D. From germline, CDR1 is SEHNR and CDR2 FQNEAQ (reference sequence). Trimming left V 3 bases short and J 0 bases short, with 10 bases between. The CDR3 has 15 amino acids. The CDR3 sequence: CASSLKAPSTDTQYF. The DNA for the CDR3 is TGTGCCAGCAGCTTGAAGGCTCCTAGCACAGATACGCAGTATTTT.

The V gene is TRBV2, the J gene TRBJ2-3; D is unresolved. This CDR3 is 13 amino acids long. CDR1 and CDR2 from the germline V gene are SNHLY and FYNNEI. Trimming shortened V by 4 bases and J by 7 bases, and 12 bases separated the two germline ends. Here the CDR3 reads CASSGLSGYTQYF. In DNA, the CDR3 is TGTGCCAGCAGTGGGTTATCCGGGTATACGCAGTATTTT.

The chain has TRBV5-4 and TRBJ2-3; possibly TRBD2 for D (6 bases). CDR1 SGHNT and CDR2 YYREEE come from the germline V gene (reference sequence). The V and J ends lost 3 bases and 0 bases respectively, with 14 bases between them. The CDR3 loop spans 16 amino acids. This CDR3 is CASSSSGVRSTDTQYF. CDR3 nucleotide sequence: TGTGCCAGCAGCTCGTCGGGGGTTAGGAGCACAGATACGCAGTATTTT.

The CDR3 protein is CSAGTETQYF. DNA of the CDR3: TGCAGTGCCGGGACGGAGACCCAGTACTTC. The gene calls are TRBV29-1 and TRBJ2-5; D might be TRBD1 or TRBD2, each matching 5 bases. The germline V gene has CDR1 SQVTM and CDR2 ANQGSEA. This CDR3 has 10 amino acids.

The chain is built from TRBV29-1 and TRBJ1-2; TRBD1 is a possible D gene (6 bases). V was shortened by 6 bases and J by 2 bases, with 19 bases between the two germline ends. The CDR3 loop spans 15 amino acids. The V gene's germline CDR1 is SQVTM and CDR2 ANQGSEA. DNA of the CDR3: TGCAGCGTCTCCCATTCAACAGGGAACAACTATGGCTACACCTTC. Translated, it gives CSVSHSTGNNYGYTF.

This clone was counted between two and nine times. CDR3 sequence: CASSYPRDTEAFF. As DNA, the CDR3 is TGTGCCAGCAGTTACCCCAGGGACACTGAAGCTTTCTTT. The rearrangement joins TRBV6-6 to TRBJ1-1; the D gene is possibly TRBD1 (5 bases). The CDR3 loop spans 13 amino acids. V lost 2 bases, J lost 3 bases, and 7 bases lay in between. Germline values: CDR1 MNHNY, CDR2 SVGAGI (reference sequence).

The J gene is TRBJ2-3, the V gene TRBV25-1, with D possibly being TRBD2 (6 bases). Trimming removed 3 bases from V and 2 bases from J, with 12 bases in between. CDR3 length equals 15 residues. Germline CDR1 and CDR2: MGHDK and SYGVNS. CDR3 loop: CASSDTGVYTDTQYF. CDR3 nucleotides: TGTGCCAGCAGTGATACGGGGGTATACACAGATACGCAGTATTTT. Together with reference TRBV25-1 and TRBJ2-3, the CDR3 gives the full variable domain: EADIYQTPRYLVIGTGKKITLECSQTMGHDKMYWYQQDPGMELHLIHYSYGVNSTEKGDLSSESTVSRIRTEHFPLTLESARPSHTSQYLCASSDTGVYTDTQYFGPGTRLTVL.

The chain has TRBV29-1 and TRBJ2-5; D is uncertain. Germline V lookup: CDR1 SQVTM, CDR2 ANQGSEA. V was clipped by 7 bases and J by 4 bases, with 7 bases between them. The CDR3 spans 10 residues. The CDR3 DNA sequence: TGCAGCGCACGGAGAGAGACCCAGTACTTC. It is translated as CSARRETQYF.

J is TRBJ2-7 and V is TRBV29-1; 12 bases line up with TRBD1. V lost 8 bases and J lost 7; bases outside the gene matches: 9. Germline CDR1 reads SQVTM; CDR2 reads ANQGSEA. This CDR3 has 13 residues. The CDR3 reads CSIGTGGGGEQYF. The CDR3 DNA reads TGCAGCATAGGGACAGGGGGCGGGGGAGAGCAGTACTTC.

The chain has TRBV4-1 and TRBJ1-1; D is unclear. V lost 1 base to trimming and J lost 5 bases, with 11 bases between them. In germline, CDR1 is MGHRA, CDR2 YSYEKL. The CDR3 runs to 14 residues. This CDR3 reads CASSQGRGITEAFF. DNA for the CDR3: TGCGCCAGCAGCCAAGGGCGGGGTATTACTGAAGCTTTCTTT.

This rearrangement joins TRBV5-1 to TRBJ2-7; D may be TRBD2 (6 bases). V was shortened by 0 bases and J by 1 base, with 11 bases between the two germline ends. Germline assignment: CDR1 SGHRS and CDR2 YFSETQ. This CDR3 has 15 amino acids. The CDR3 is CASSLEGGASYEQYF. The DNA of the CDR3 is TGCGCCAGCAGCTTGGAGGGCGGGGCTTCCTACGAGCAGTACTTC.

V is TRBV4-2 and J is TRBJ2-7; 10 bases are a match to TRBD2. Germline V gene sequence: CDR1 LGHNA, CDR2 YNFKEQ. This CDR3 region has 17 residues. V was clipped by 5 bases and J by 0 bases; unmatched bases: 10. CDR3 in amino acids: CASSGLTSGESSYEQYF. The CDR3 nucleotides are TGTGCCAGCAGCGGACTTACTAGCGGGGAGAGCTCCTACGAGCAGTACTTC.

This chain uses TRBV30 with TRBJ1-1; D possibly corresponds to TRBD1 (5 bases). The CDR3 contains 13 residues. Trimming stripped 5 bases from V and 3 bases from J, with 13 bases between. The V gene's germline CDR1 is GTSNPN and CDR2 SVGIG (reference sequence). Written as DNA, the CDR3 is TGTGCCTGGGGGGCTATGACAGACACTGAAGCTTTCTTT. This gives the protein CAWGAMTDTEAFF.

The DNA of the CDR3 is TGTGCCAGCAGCCATACAGGGAGCTCCTACGAGCAGTACTTC. It codes for CASSHTGSSYEQYF. This sequence joins TRBV5-4 and TRBJ2-7; perhaps TRBD1 as D (6 bases). The CDR3 spans 14 residues. V was clipped by 4 bases and J by 0 bases, with 11 bases between them. Germline CDR1 SGHNT, CDR2 YYREEE (reference sequence).

The rearrangement links TRBV30 to TRBJ1-2, with TRBD1 matching 7 bases. Germline V gene lookup returns CDR1 GTSNPN and CDR2 SVGIG (reference sequence). The V gene end was trimmed by 4 bases and the J gene end by 2 bases; junction bases not matched to a gene: 7. CDR3 length: 14 residues. CDR3 sequence reads: CAWTTGAWNYGYTF. In nucleotides, the CDR3 is TGTGCCTGGACCACAGGGGCTTGGAACTATGGCTACACCTTC.

The chain carries TRBV30 and TRBJ2-7; D gene unclear. The CDR3 totals 11 residues. CDR1 is GTSNPN and CDR2 is SVGIG in the germline V gene (reference sequence). V lost 1 base to trimming and J lost 7 bases, with 8 bases between them. CDR3 protein: CAWSGQVEQYF. For the CDR3, the DNA is TGTGCCTGGAGTGGACAAGTGGAGCAGTACTTC. Together with reference TRBV30 and TRBJ2-7, the CDR3 gives the full variable domain: SQTIHQWPATLVQPVGSPLSLECTVEGTSNPNLYWYRQAAGRGLQLLFYSVGIGQISSEVPQNLSASRPQDRQFILSSKKLLLSDSGFYLCAWSGQVEQYFGPGTRLTVT.

The chain is built from TRBV19 and TRBJ2-1; weak D call: TRBD1 (6 bases). Trimming shortened V by 6 bases and J by 0 bases, and 9 bases separated the two germline ends. Germline V gives CDR1 LNHDA, CDR2 SQIVND (reference sequence). The CDR3 consists of 14 residues. CDR3 protein: CASRPGASYNEQFF. In nucleotides, the CDR3 is TGTGCCAGTAGACCAGGGGCCTCCTACAATGAGCAGTTCTTC.

The gene calls are TRBV18 and TRBJ2-3; D gene uncertain. The V gene's germline CDR1 is KGHSH and CDR2 LQKENI. V was pared by 0 bases and J by 2 bases, with 6 bases between. There are 14 residues in the CDR3. CDR3 sequence (DNA): TGTGCCAGCTCACCACCCCCGGCCACAGATACGCAGTATTTT. Its translation: CASSPPPATDTQYF.

The V call is TRBV5-1, the J call TRBJ1-5; the D is unclear. The CDR3 extends over 17 amino acids. From germline, CDR1 is SGHRS and CDR2 YFSETQ. With 0 bases removed from V and 5 bases from J, the gap between germline ends came to 18 bases. The CDR3 bases are TGCGCCAGCAGCTTGGAAGGTACGACCCGGGCCGATCAGCCCCAGCATTTT. This sequence encodes CASSLEGTTRADQPQHF. The whole variable domain, remainder taken from reference TRBV5-1 and TRBJ1-5, is KAGVTQTPRYLIKTRGQQVTLSCSPISGHRSVSWYQQTPGQGLQFLFEYFSETQRNKGNFPGRFSGRQFSNSRSEMNVSTLELGDSALYLCASSLEGTTRADQPQHFGDGTRLSIL.

On this clone itself: Germline and junction disagree at one end, which may indicate a read error. The chain employs TRBV30 and TRBJ1-1; TRBD1 might be the D (6 bases). The CDR3 has 14 amino acids. CDR1 and CDR2 (germline): GTSNPN, SVGIG (reference sequence). The CDR3 sequence: CARSVRVTGRRTFF. As DNA, the CDR3 is TGTGCCCGGAGTGTAAGAGTCACAGGGCGGCGAACTTTCTTT.

The chain uses TRBV15 and TRBJ2-1; D ambiguous. Between the trimmed V and J ends, which lost 1 base and 10 bases, there was a span of 14 bases. Looked up from germline, CDR1 is LNHNV and CDR2 is YYDKDF (reference sequence). The CDR3 is made up of 14 amino acids. In nucleotides, the CDR3 is TGTGCCACCAGCAGAGTGGCGAAGGGCGGCGAGCAGTTCTTC. Translated, it gives CATSRVAKGGEQFF.

This rearrangement joins TRBV30 to TRBJ1-2; D gene ambiguous. The CDR3 length is 12 residues. Germline CDR1 is GTSNPN and CDR2 is SVGIG (reference sequence). V was trimmed by 4 bases and J by 12 bases, leaving 18 bases between them. Here the CDR3 DNA reads TGTGCCTGGACGCCATCGGGCGTGGGTCACACCTTC. As protein: CAWTPSGVGHTF.

The rearrangement joins TRBV29-1 to TRBJ2-7; D could derive from TRBD1 or TRBD2 (5 bases each). V was clipped by 4 bases and J by 3 bases, with 13 bases between them. This CDR3 has 13 residues. Germline-derived CDR1 and CDR2 are SQVTM and ANQGSEA. The CDR3 nucleotides read TGCAGCGTTGGCCCCGGGACGAACTACGAGCAGTACTTC. It is translated as CSVGPGTNYEQYF.

The V call is TRBV7-9, the J call TRBJ2-1; D is ambiguous. Deletions cut 5 bases from V and 7 bases from J, with 9 bases between. Per the germline V gene, CDR1 is SEHNR and CDR2 is FQNEAQ (reference sequence). This CDR3 comprises 12 residues. The DNA of the CDR3 is TGTGCCAGCAGCACATACCCTAATGAGCAGTTCTTC. Its protein product is CASSTYPNEQFF. Full variable domain (missing parts from reference TRBV7-9 and TRBJ2-1): DTGVSQNPRHKITKRGQNVTFRCDPISEHNRLYWYRQTLGQGPEFLTYFQNEAQLEKSRLLSDRFSAERPKGSFSTLEIQRTEQGDSAMYLCASSTYPNEQFFGPGTRLTVL.